The entry below describes one T cell receptor beta chain. These data originate in a study of blood T cell repertoires in COVID-19. Study summary: PBMCs, B-cell-depleted T cells, or T cells were the source of the cDNA or gDNA that made up the material.

Libraries were prepared by immunoSEQ multiplex PCR; TCRdb keeps only in-frame clonotypes and omits some of them. The table has a few hundred thousand clones, more than 80% seen once; the top ten hold roughly a tenth. Trimming removed 0 bases from V and 3 bases from J; junction bases left unmatched: 4. Germline CDR1 reads MGHRA; CDR2 reads YSYEKL. The length of the CDR3 is 16 residues. The V and J genes are TRBV4-1 and TRBJ2-1, with 8 nucleotides matching TRBD2. Sequencing input: peripheral blood. The clonotype comes from a woman older than 75 with acute or convalescent COVID-19. This CDR3 is CASSQDPSGYYNEQFF. Written as DNA, the CDR3 is TGCGCCAGCAGCCAAGACCCTAGCGGGTACTACAATGAGCAGTTCTTC.